This T cell receptor beta chain originates from a study of cytomegalovirus exposure and HLA in healthy donors. In the PCR, 60 Vbeta and 13 Jbeta primers were used. Libraries were prepared by immunoSEQ multiplex PCR; TCRdb keeps only in-frame clonotypes and omits some of them. The repertoire holds approximately 150,000 clones, with around 80% as singletons. Trimming stripped 6 bases from V and 5 bases from J, with 19 bases between. Germline-derived CDR1 and CDR2 are MDHEN and SYDVKM. This CDR3 has 15 amino acids. The chain has TRBV28 and TRBJ1-2, with D possibly matching TRBD1 (5 bases). The clonotype originates from a man younger than 35 in good health and CMV-seronegative. Input material: PBMCs. The DNA for the CDR3 is TGTGCCAGCAGCCTACCGGGGCCGGGGGATTATGGCTACACCTTC. Translated, it gives CASSLPGPGDYGYTF.